A selection of T cell receptor beta chains follows, all from one sample in a study of OX40 agonist ivuxolimab in advanced cancers. The table came from immunoSEQ multiplex PCR; TCRdb's copy has only in-frame clones and leaves some out. Among nearly 80,000 clones listed, approximately 80% were seen once. The sequenced sample was CD4+ or CD8+ T cells sorted from blood, obtained in a trial of the OX40 agonist ivuxolimab. Every receptor here comes from an adult with an advanced solid tumor such as melanoma, head and neck, liver or kidney cancer. Both conserved end residues are part of each CDR3. The D gene is left open where the match is weak. Size is stated for part of the rows, as once, few or many counts, or as a class when the clone is expanded.

j_gene	d_gene	abundance	v_gene	CDR3nt	CDR3aa
TRBJ2-2	.	.	TRBV7-9	TGTGCCAGCAGATACTTAGGGTCAGGGGCCGGGGAGCTGTTTTTT	CASRYLGSGAGELFF
TRBJ1-2	TRBD1	.	TRBV11-2	TGTGCCAGCAGCTTCACTACAGCCAGGGGGCTCTGGGGCTACACCTTC	CASSFTTARGLWGYTF
TRBJ1-1	.	.	TRBV27	TGTGCCAGCAGAACGATTTTTGGTGGCCTGAACACTGAAGCTTTCTTT	CASRTIFGGLNTEAFF
TRBJ1-3	.	.	TRBV7-6	TGTGCCAGCAGCTTAAGACAGGACGGAAACACCATATATTTT	CASSLRQDGNTIYF
TRBJ2-5	.	.	TRBV7-7	TGTGCCAGCAGCTCGGCGGCTGGCGAGACCCAGTACTTC	CASSSAAGETQYF
TRBJ2-2	.	.	TRBV15	TGTGCCACCAGCAGGGCGATAGACACCGGGGAGCTGTTTTTT	CATSRAIDTGELFF
TRBJ1-2	.	.	TRBV7-8	TGTGCCAGCAGCGTTGACTCCTATGGCTACACCTTC	CASSVDSYGYTF
TRBJ2-7	.	.	TRBV6-5	TGTGCCAGCAAGCCCTTGACTAACGCCTACGAGCAGTACTTC	CASKPLTNAYEQYF
TRBJ1-2	.	.	TRBV6-6	TGTGCCAGCACGTGGGGTGAGGACTATGGCTACACCTTC	CASTWGEDYGYTF
TRBJ2-3	.	few	TRBV27	TGTGCCAGCAGTTTAGAGTTTGCCTATACGCAGTATTTT	CASSLEFAYTQYF
TRBJ2-1	.	.	TRBV19	TGTGCCAGTAGCGGATACTCCTACAATGAGCAGTTCTTC	CASSGYSYNEQFF
TRBJ2-3	TRBD2	.	TRBV5-1	TGCGCCAGCAGCGCTGGGACTAGCGGGGGGACAGATACGCAGTATTTT	CASSAGTSGGTDTQYF
TRBJ1-6	.	.	TRBV6-5	TGTGCCAGCAGCCCTCGTGACAGACCGAATTCACCCCTCCACTTT	CASSPRDRPNSPLHF
TRBJ1-3	.	.	TRBV19	TGTGCCAGTAGCCAACAGGTAGTCTCTGGAAACACCATATATTTT	CASSQQVVSGNTIYF
TRBJ2-4	.	.	TRBV29-1	TGCAGCGTAACGGACATAGCCAAAAACATTCAGTACTTC	CSVTDIAKNIQYF
TRBJ1-1	.	.	TRBV11-2	TGTGCCAGCAGCTTATCCAGTCAGCGGAACACTGAAGCTTTCTTT	CASSLSSQRNTEAFF
TRBJ1-6	.	.	TRBV5-4	TGTGCCAGCAGCTTTCGGGGGATAAATTCACCCCTCCACTTT	CASSFRGINSPLHF
TRBJ1-1	.	.	TRBV5-1	TGCGCCAGCAGCTTAATCCAGGGCCGGTCGGGGACTGAAGCTTTCTTT	CASSLIQGRSGTEAFF
TRBJ2-2	.	.	TRBV9	TGTGCCAGCAGCGTAGAGGTAGGGCCCGGGGAGCTGTTTTTT	CASSVEVGPGELFF
TRBJ1-2	.	.	TRBV30	TGTGCCTGGAGTCTCCCGGCAGCTAACTATGGCTACACCTTC	CAWSLPAANYGYTF
TRBJ1-1	TRBD1	.	TRBV28	TGTGCCACCCTACAGACAGGGCGAGTAGCTTTCTTT	CATLQTGRVAFF
TRBJ2-1	.	.	TRBV28	TGTGCCAGCAGTTTAGCTAGCGCCTACAATGAGCAGTTCTTC	CASSLASAYNEQFF
TRBJ1-1	TRBD1	.	TRBV18	TGTGCCAGCTCGAGGGACAGGGCGAACACTGAAGCTTTCTTT	CASSRDRANTEAFF
TRBJ2-3	.	.	TRBV5-1	TGCGCCAGCAGCATGCGGGGGCCCAGCACAGATACGCAGTATTTT	CASSMRGPSTDTQYF
TRBJ2-5	.	.	TRBV11-2	TGTGCCAGCAGGCCAGGGATAGAGACCCAGTACTTC	CASRPGIETQYF
TRBJ2-5	.	.	TRBV7-9	TGTGCCAGCAGCTTTCAGGGGAGAGAGACCCAGTACTTC	CASSFQGRETQYF
TRBJ2-5	.	.	TRBV28	TGTGCCAGCAGTTCCTTACAGGTGGTGGCGACCCAGTACTTC	CASSSLQVVATQYF
TRBJ1-4	.	once	TRBV18	TGTGCCAGCTCCGACCAGCGTGCAACTAATGAAAAACTGTTTTTT	CASSDQRATNEKLFF
TRBJ2-1	.	.	TRBV18	TGTGCCAGCTCACCACAGGTTGTCAGGGGCTTAGACAATGAGCAGTTCTTC	CASSPQVVRGLDNEQFF